This is a list of T cell receptor beta chains from one sample in a study of T cell responses to AZD1222 COVID-19 vaccine. Only in-frame clones appear in the TCRdb table, and some are missing; sequencing was by immunoSEQ multiplex PCR. The table lists about 140,000 clones, around 89% of them singletons. Sequences were derived from peripheral blood, sampled 28 days after the second AZD1222 dose. The receptors come from an adult who received the AZD1222 COVID-19 vaccine. Both conserved end residues are part of each CDR3. A D gene is named only where the DNA matches it firmly. Expanded clones are given a class, and other clones once, few, many or no size at all.

v_call	clone_size	j_call	d_call	cdr3_aa	cdr3_nt
TRBV10-1	few	TRBJ2-6	NA	CASSDGSGANVLTF	TGCGCCAGCAGCGACGGATCTGGGGCCAACGTCCTGACTTTC
TRBV11-2	NA	TRBJ2-1	TRBD2	CASSLGSGRGDEQFF	TGTGCCAGCAGCTTAGGTAGCGGGAGAGGGGATGAGCAGTTCTTC
TRBV28	NA	TRBJ2-7	NA	CASGTPQDSYEQYF	TGTGCCAGTGGCACCCCTCAGGATTCCTACGAGCAGTACTTC
TRBV29-1	NA	TRBJ1-3	NA	CSDESGRRPVGNTIYF	TGCAGCGACGAGTCGGGACGGCGCCCCGTTGGAAACACCATATATTTT
TRBV19	NA	TRBJ2-5	TRBD2	CASTLRLAGLQETQYF	TGTGCCAGTACTCTCAGGCTAGCGGGCCTCCAAGAGACCCAGTACTTC
TRBV10-2	NA	TRBJ2-1	TRBD2	CASTSSGRGVSNEQFF	TGCGCCAGCACCTCGTCAGGGCGGGGGGTTTCCAATGAGCAGTTCTTC
TRBV2	NA	TRBJ1-2	TRBD1	CASSPTQGNYGYTF	TGTGCCAGCAGTCCTACACAGGGGAACTATGGCTACACCTTC
TRBV29-1	NA	TRBJ1-1	NA	CSAADSPNTEAFF	TGCAGCGCCGCGGACAGCCCGAACACTGAAGCTTTCTTT
TRBV13	NA	TRBJ2-7	NA	CASSLDRYEQYF	TGTGCCAGCAGCTTAGACCGTTACGAGCAGTACTTC
TRBV11-2	NA	TRBJ2-1	TRBD2	CASSLRPGLAGVNEQFF	TGTGCCAGCAGCTTAAGGCCCGGACTAGCGGGAGTGAATGAGCAGTTCTTC
TRBV7-9	NA	TRBJ2-3	NA	CASSQTDTQYF	TGTGCCAGCAGCCAAACAGATACGCAGTATTTT
TRBV10-1	NA	TRBJ1-1	NA	CASSGVWGASEAFF	TGCGCCAGCAGTGGGGTCTGGGGGGCATCTGAAGCTTTCTTT
TRBV28	NA	TRBJ2-4	TRBD1	CASISQGTALLNF	TGTGCCAGCATCTCCCAGGGGACAGCTCTCTTGAACTTC
TRBV6-5	NA	TRBJ2-7	NA	CASSLQDPTYEQYF	TGTGCCAGCAGTTTACAGGACCCGACCTACGAGCAGTACTTC
TRBV18	NA	TRBJ1-1	NA	CASSLDSSQAFF	TGTGCCAGCTCGCTAGACAGTTCGCAAGCTTTCTTT
TRBV7-2	NA	TRBJ1-2	NA	CASSLAHVNYGYTF	TGTGCCAGCAGCTTAGCGCACGTTAACTATGGCTACACCTTC
TRBV7-2	NA	TRBJ2-7	TRBD2	CASSLHSGGPYEQYF	TGTGCCAGCAGCTTGCACTCGGGGGGGCCATACGAGCAGTACTTC
TRBV27	NA	TRBJ2-2	TRBD2	CASSLERGDSTGELFF	TGTGCCAGCAGTTTGGAGCGGGGGGACTCCACCGGGGAGCTGTTTTTT
TRBV4-2	NA	TRBJ1-4	NA	CASSQRGGREGINEKLFF	TGTGCCAGCAGCCAAAGGGGCGGCCGGGAAGGGATAAATGAAAAACTGTTTTTT
TRBV6-5	NA	TRBJ1-2	TRBD1	CASSYPTTGRNGYTF	TGTGCCAGCAGTTACCCTACGACAGGGAGAAATGGCTACACCTTC
TRBV3-1/TRBV3-2	NA	TRBJ2-6	TRBD2	CASSQVGSGSWAGANVLTF	TGTGCCAGCAGCCAAGTCGGTAGCGGGAGTTGGGCTGGGGCCAACGTCCTGACTTTC
TRBV3-1/TRBV3-2	NA	TRBJ1-1	NA	CASSQGGLGSKAFF	TGTGCCAGCAGCCAAGGTGGGTTAGGGAGTAAAGCTTTCTTT
TRBV12-3/TRBV12-4	NA	TRBJ2-3	NA	CASNYRRGDTQYF	TGTGCCAGCAATTATCGCCGGGGGGATACGCAGTATTTT
TRBV7-8	NA	TRBJ2-3	TRBD2	CASAKGLAAPDTQYF	TGTGCCAGCGCGAAGGGACTAGCGGCACCAGATACGCAGTATTTT
TRBV18	NA	TRBJ1-1	NA	CASSAPGGYTEAFF	TGTGCCAGCTCCGCGCCGGGAGGGTACACTGAAGCTTTCTTT
TRBV11-1	NA	TRBJ1-1	NA	CASSHRDRINTEAFF	TGTGCCAGCAGCCACAGGGATCGGATAAACACTGAAGCTTTCTTT
TRBV11-3	NA	TRBJ2-1	NA	CASSPFGSNEQFF	TGTGCCAGCAGCCCCTTTGGCTCCAATGAGCAGTTCTTC
TRBV27	NA	TRBJ1-6	NA	CASSLGQFYNSPLHF	TGTGCCAGCAGTTTAGGGCAGTTCTATAATTCACCCCTCCACTTT
TRBV5-1	NA	TRBJ2-1	TRBD1	CASRQGVSNEQFF	TGCGCCAGCCGACAGGGGGTCTCCAATGAGCAGTTCTTC
TRBV4-1	once	TRBJ1-2	NA	CASSQDSVGGYGYTF	TGCGCCAGCAGCCAAGATAGCGTCGGCGGGTATGGCTACACCTTC
TRBV11-3	once	TRBJ1-6	NA	CASSLTGNNSPLHF	TGTGCCAGCAGCTTAACAGGCAATAATTCACCCCTCCACTTT
TRBV7-2	NA	TRBJ2-3	NA	CASSLVLVWSTDTQYF	TGTGCCAGCAGCTTAGTACTCGTGTGGAGCACAGATACGCAGTATTTT
TRBV28	NA	TRBJ1-6	NA	CASSSSNSPLHF	TGTGCCAGCAGTTCGAGCAATTCACCCCTCCACTTT
TRBV28	NA	TRBJ1-6	TRBD1	CASSSPTGGSRGNSPLHF	TGTGCCAGCAGTTCCCCGACAGGGGGCAGCAGGGGCAATTCACCCCTCCACTTT
TRBV14	NA	TRBJ1-6	NA	CASSLIQGRSPLHF	TGTGCCAGCAGCTTAATCCAGGGGCGATCACCCCTCCACTTT
TRBV4-1	NA	TRBJ2-7	NA	CASSQVGRGYEQYF	TGCGCCAGCAGCCAAGTGGGCCGGGGCTACGAGCAGTACTTC
TRBV4-2	NA	TRBJ1-5	NA	CASRQGGGEGQPQHF	TGTGCCAGCAGACAAGGGGGTGGGGAGGGTCAGCCCCAGCATTTT
TRBV24-1	NA	TRBJ1-4	NA	CATRGPGHLTTNEKLFF	TGTGCCACCAGAGGACCGGGACACCTAACAACTAATGAAAAACTGTTTTTT
TRBV7-9	NA	TRBJ2-2	NA	CASSWPARGNTGELFF	TGTGCCAGCAGCTGGCCTGCGAGGGGGAACACCGGGGAGCTGTTTTTT
TRBV24-1	NA	TRBJ1-2	TRBD1	CATSDHGTGDYGYTF	TGTGCCACCAGTGACCACGGGACAGGTGACTATGGCTACACCTTC
TRBV19	NA	TRBJ1-2	TRBD1	CASSSDFGTADGYTF	TGTGCCAGTAGTTCCGATTTCGGGACAGCCGATGGCTACACCTTC
TRBV19	once	TRBJ1-1	NA	CASKAGPQNTEAFF	TGTGCCAGTAAGGCAGGGCCGCAAAACACTGAAGCTTTCTTT
TRBV7-9	NA	TRBJ2-7	NA	CASSYQGYEQYF	TGTGCCAGCAGTTACCAGGGCTACGAGCAGTACTTC
TRBV9	NA	TRBJ2-5	NA	CASSPRFQGTETQYF	TGTGCCAGCAGCCCCCGCTTTCAGGGTACGGAGACCCAGTACTTC
TRBV6-5	NA	TRBJ1-4	NA	CASSLQGGWDEKLFF	TGTGCCAGCAGTTTACAGGGCGGGTGGGATGAAAAACTGTTTTTT
TRBV6-5	NA	TRBJ2-5	NA	CASSYNGRYQETQYF	TGTGCCAGCAGTTACAACGGGCGGTACCAAGAGACCCAGTACTTC
TRBV7-2	NA	TRBJ2-7	NA	CASSLLVNEQYF	TGTGCCAGCAGCTTACTAGTTAACGAGCAGTACTTC
TRBV21-1	NA	TRBJ1-2	NA	CASSPGRPFTCYTF	TGTGCCAGCAGCCCGGGACGGCCATTTACATGCTACACCTTC
TRBV27	NA	TRBJ1-6	NA	CASSLGWNSPLHF	TGTGCCAGCAGTTTAGGGTGGAATTCACCCCTCCACTTT
TRBV25-1	NA	TRBJ2-7	NA	CASSGQGKYEQYF	TGTGCCAGCAGTGGTCAGGGGAAGTACGAGCAGTACTTC
TRBV2	NA	TRBJ1-2	TRBD1	CASEQGGVGYTF	TGTGCCAGCGAGCAGGGGGGCGTCGGCTACACCTTC
TRBV15	NA	TRBJ1-1	NA	CATSLNTEAFF	TGTGCCACCAGCCTAAACACTGAAGCTTTCTTT
TRBV3-1/TRBV3-2	NA	TRBJ2-2	NA	CASSHRAGELFF	TGTGCCAGCAGCCATAGAGCCGGGGAGCTGTTTTTT
TRBV6-5	NA	TRBJ2-7	TRBD2	CASRLTSGMTYEQYF	TGTGCCAGCAGATTAACTAGCGGGATGACCTACGAGCAGTACTTC
TRBV19	NA	TRBJ2-3	NA	CASLGADTQYF	TGTGCCAGTCTGGGGGCAGATACGCAGTATTTT